The 24 T cell receptor beta chains presented below share a single source sample, sequenced in a study of blood T cell repertoires in COVID-19. TCRdb's table, derived via immunoSEQ multiplex PCR, lists solely in-frame clones and lacks some. The sample has fewer than 110,000 clones, about nine tenths seen once. Sequencing used peripheral blood. The receptors come from a woman older than 75 in a cohort sampled during active COVID-19.

The chain combines TRBV10-3 with TRBJ2-5; 10 nucleotides line up with TRBD2. Germline values: CDR1 ENHRY, CDR2 SYGVKD. This CDR3 contains 14 residues. V gave up 5 bases and J gave up 5 bases; unmatched junction bases: 5. The DNA for the CDR3 is TGTGCCATCAGTAGCGGGGGGGCTGATGAGACCCAGTACTTC. It yields the protein CAISSGGADETQYF.

The rearrangement uses TRBV5-1 and TRBJ2-1, with 10 bases lining up with TRBD2. Germline assignment: CDR1 SGHRS and CDR2 YFSETQ. The CDR3 sequence is 14 residues long. V lost 2 bases and J lost 8; bases outside the gene matches: 4. CDR3 bases: TGCGCCAGCAGCTTAGCGGGAGGGGTGGATGAGCAGTTCTTC. Translating gives CASSLAGGVDEQFF.

The gene calls are TRBV3-1 (or the pseudogene TRBV3-2) and TRBJ1-2; D remains ambiguous. The V gene's germline CDR1 is LGHDT and CDR2 YNNKEL (reference sequence). The CDR3 runs to 15 residues. V lost 3 bases, J lost 3 bases, and 14 bases lay in between. The CDR3 loop reads CASSQAWGGHYGYTF. The CDR3 coding sequence is TGTGCCAGCAGCCAGGCCTGGGGAGGCCACTATGGCTACACCTTC.

In DNA, the CDR3 is TGTGCCAGCAGCCAGATTTTCTCTGGGGCCAACGTCCTGACTTTC. As protein: CASSQIFSGANVLTF. V gene TRBV6-1 combines with J gene TRBJ2-6; D not certain. The germline V and J ends were trimmed by 6 bases and 0 bases, with 9 bases remaining between them. This CDR3 spans 15 amino acids. Germline V lookup: CDR1 MNHNS, CDR2 SASEGT.

The chain has TRBV19 and TRBJ2-7; no clear D gene. The V gene's germline CDR1 is LNHDA and CDR2 SQIVND (reference sequence). The CDR3 has 13 residues. V was cut by 5 bases and J by 0 bases, with 8 bases left in between. Here the CDR3 reads CASSGGYSYEQYF. The CDR3 bases are TGTGCCAGTAGTGGCGGATACTCCTACGAGCAGTACTTC.

The chain has TRBV5-6 and TRBJ2-7; TRBD1 matches at 8 bases. Per germline, CDR1 SGHDT and CDR2 YYEEEE. V shed 0 bases and J 3 bases; nucleotides not matched to a gene: 2. The CDR3 extends over 14 amino acids. CDR3 coding DNA: TGTGCCAGCAGCTTGGTTACAGGGGGCTACGAGCAGTACTTC. Translated, it gives CASSLVTGGYEQYF.

CDR3 protein: CASSTRGTGETQYF. In nucleotides, the CDR3 is TGTGCCAGTAGTACGCGAGGGACTGGTGAGACCCAGTACTTC. This sequence joins TRBV19 and TRBJ2-5, with D possibly matching TRBD2 (6 bases). This CDR3 contains 14 residues. The germline CDR1 and CDR2 sequences are LNHDA and SQIVND (reference sequence). Trimming removed 4 bases from V and 5 bases from J, with 14 bases in between.

The V gene is TRBV30, the J gene TRBJ2-1; TRBD1 is a possible D gene (6 bases). Trimming removed 3 bases from V and 2 bases from J, with 14 bases in between. Germline assignment: CDR1 GTSNPN and CDR2 SVGIG (reference sequence). This CDR3 comprises 15 residues. As DNA, the CDR3 is TGTGCCTGGAGCGCTGACAGGTATCCCTACAATGAGCAGTTCTTC. Protein sequence: CAWSADRYPYNEQFF.

This rearrangement joins TRBV6-5 to TRBJ2-7, with 8 bases lining up with TRBD1. The ends lost 5 bases at V and 7 bases at J; junction bases unmatched: 13. Germline V lookup: CDR1 MNHEY, CDR2 SVGAGI. This CDR3 contains 15 residues. The CDR3 loop reads CASSPAPGQAGEQYF. The CDR3 DNA reads as TGTGCCAGCAGTCCCGCACCGGGACAGGCGGGGGAGCAGTACTTC.

This CDR3 reads CARSWQGTAGNTIYF. The DNA for the CDR3 is TGTGCCAGAAGCTGGCAGGGAACCGCTGGAAACACCATATATTTT. The chain recombines TRBV5-3 with TRBJ1-3; D perhaps matches TRBD1 (5 bases). TRBV5-3 is an open reading frame whose function is uncertain. The V gene lost 3 bases and the J gene lost 2 bases, with 12 bases spanning the gap. The CDR3 has 15 amino acids.

The chain has TRBV13 and TRBJ1-1; D call uncertain. The germline V gene encodes CDR1 PRHDT and CDR2 FYEKMQ (reference sequence). The V end lost 5 bases, the J end lost 0 bases, and 16 bases lay between the germline ends. CDR3 length: 16 residues. The CDR3 reads CASSPRRSTMNTEAFF. In DNA form, the CDR3 reads TGTGCCAGCAGCCCGAGACGATCGACTATGAACACTGAAGCTTTCTTT. The full variable domain, in which reference TRBV13 and TRBJ1-1 provide the parts outside the CDR3, is AAGVIQSPRHLIKEKRETATLKCYPIPRHDTVYWYQQGPGQDPQFLISFYEKMQSDKGSIPDRFSAQQFSDYHSELNMSSLELGDSALYFCASSPRRSTMNTEAFFGQGTRLTVV.

V gene TRBV27 combines with J gene TRBJ2-5, with D maybe TRBD1 (6 bases). The CDR3 spans 17 residues. V lost 2 bases, J lost 4 bases, and 20 bases lay in between. CDR1 and CDR2 (germline): MNHEY, SMNVEV (reference sequence). CDR3 residues: CASSLGSYQGRRETQYF. As DNA, the CDR3 is TGTGCCAGCAGTTTAGGGTCTTATCAGGGGCGCAGAGAGACCCAGTACTTC.

The chain carries TRBV10-1 and TRBJ2-5; D possibly corresponds to TRBD1 (5 bases). The V gene's germline CDR1 is WNHNN and CDR2 SYGVQD (reference sequence). The V end lost 0 bases, the J end lost 7 bases, and 12 bases lay between the germline ends. This CDR3 has 14 residues. CDR3 sequence reads: CASSESAGRGTQYF. CDR3 nucleotide sequence: TGCGCCAGCAGTGAGTCGGCCGGAAGGGGGACCCAGTACTTC.

This chain joins TRBV15 and TRBJ2-7; no clear D. The CDR3 runs 13 residues. Trimming cost V 0 bases and J 3 bases, with 6 bases left between them. Germline V gives CDR1 LNHNV, CDR2 YYDKDF (reference sequence). The DNA of the CDR3 is TGTGCCACCAGCAGAGATCCGGGCTACGAGCAGTACTTC. Protein: CATSRDPGYEQYF. Using reference TRBV15 and TRBJ2-7 for the parts outside the CDR3, the full variable domain is DAMVIQNPRYQVTQFGKPVTLSCSQTLNHNVMYWYQQKSSQAPKLLFHYYDKDFNNEADTPDNFQSRRPNTSFCFLDIRSPGLGDTAMYLCATSRDPGYEQYFGPGTRLTVT.

The genes are TRBV5-4 and TRBJ2-1; 9 bases map to TRBD2. This CDR3 is built from 16 residues. V lost 3 bases, J lost 7 bases, and 11 bases stayed unmatched. Per the germline V gene, CDR1 is SGHNT and CDR2 is YYREEE (reference sequence). CDR3 region: CASSSPWSGGKNEQFF. Here the CDR3 DNA reads TGTGCCAGCAGCTCCCCTTGGAGCGGGGGGAAAAATGAGCAGTTCTTC.

The V call is TRBV5-1, the J call TRBJ2-3; TRBD1 agrees at 8 bases. V lost 3 bases to trimming and J lost 3 bases; unmatched junction nucleotides: 9. This CDR3 is built from 16 residues. The germline V gene has CDR1 SGHRS and CDR2 YFSETQ. The CDR3 here is CASSSDPTGVTDTQYF. As DNA, the CDR3 is TGCGCCAGCAGCTCCGATCCGACAGGGGTGACAGATACGCAGTATTTT. Complete variable domain (other parts from reference TRBV5-1 and TRBJ2-3): KAGVTQTPRYLIKTRGQQVTLSCSPISGHRSVSWYQQTPGQGLQFLFEYFSETQRNKGNFPGRFSGRQFSNSRSEMNVSTLELGDSALYLCASSSDPTGVTDTQYFGPGTRLTVL.

The chain carries TRBV25-1 and TRBJ2-2; D remains ambiguous. CDR3 length: 14 residues. The V end was cut by 2 bases, the J end by 3 bases, with 7 bases between. The V gene's germline CDR1 is MGHDK and CDR2 SYGVNS. CDR3 in DNA: TGTGCCAGCAGTGAACGTCACTACACCGGGGAGCTGTTTTTT. It yields the protein CASSERHYTGELFF.

The rearrangement links TRBV27 to TRBJ1-5; D unresolved. Germline CDR1 is MNHEY and CDR2 is SMNVEV (reference sequence). V was pared by 8 bases and J by 1 base, with 12 bases between. The CDR3 extends over 14 amino acids. The CDR3: CASSHGSSNQPQHF. CDR3 in DNA: TGTGCCAGCTCCCACGGGTCGAGCAATCAGCCCCAGCATTTT.

In regard to this clone: The identical CDR3 is also encoded by other nucleotide sequences in the sample. The chain links TRBV19 to TRBJ1-1; 7 bases are shared with TRBD1. CDR1 is LNHDA, CDR2 SQIVND, per germline (reference sequence). CDR3 size: 13 residues. J lost 6 bases, V lost 3 bases, and 4 bases had no gene match. The CDR3 loop reads CASSIRGGPEAFF. The CDR3, as DNA: TGTGCCAGTAGTATCAGAGGGGGCCCTGAAGCTTTCTTT. Together with reference TRBV19 and TRBJ1-1, the CDR3 gives the full variable domain: DGGITQSPKYLFRKEGQNVTLSCEQNLNHDAMYWYRQDPGQGLRLIYYSQIVNDFQKGDIAEGYSVSREKKESFPLTVTSAQKNPTAFYLCASSIRGGPEAFFGQGTRLTVV.

The V and J genes are TRBV5-6 and TRBJ2-7; TRBD1 matches at 9 bases. J gave up 0 bases and V 4 bases, and 2 bases lay outside the gene matches. CDR1 and CDR2 (germline): SGHDT, YYEEEE. CDR3 size: 14 residues. CDR3 loop: CASSGTGSSYEQYF. The CDR3 DNA is TGTGCCAGCAGCGGGACAGGGAGCTCCTACGAGCAGTACTTC.

The rearrangement uses TRBV4-2 and TRBJ2-7; 9 bases line up with TRBD2. With 4 bases clipped from V and 6 bases from J, the junction kept 16 bases outside the gene matches. This CDR3 comprises 17 residues. Germline V gene data show CDR1 as LGHNA and CDR2 as YNFKEQ. The CDR3 protein is CASSPYPGASGMREQYF. Here the CDR3 DNA reads TGTGCCAGCAGCCCATACCCGGGGGCTAGCGGGATGCGCGAGCAGTACTTC.

The rearrangement links TRBV6-5 to TRBJ2-7, with 7 bases that match TRBD2. The ends lost 6 bases at V and 2 bases at J; junction bases unmatched: 10. CDR3 size: 15 residues. Germline V gene sequence: CDR1 MNHEY, CDR2 SVGAGI. CDR3 region: CASRPASGLTYEQYF. CDR3 coding DNA: TGTGCCAGCAGGCCTGCTAGCGGTCTAACCTACGAGCAGTACTTC.

This rearrangement joins TRBV24-1 to TRBJ2-7; 7 positions agree with TRBD1. This CDR3 contains 13 residues. Germline V gene sequence: CDR1 KGHDR, CDR2 SFDVKD. The trim removed 8 bases at V and 2 bases at J, leaving 5 bases unmatched. Here the CDR3 reads CATTLDRTYEQYF. The DNA for the CDR3 is TGTGCCACCACCCTGGACAGGACCTACGAGCAGTACTTC.

This clone has a single count. CDR3 bases: TGTGCCAGCAGTTCACCAAAGGGACTGAACTATGGCTACACCTTC. This sequence encodes CASSSPKGLNYGYTF. The rearrangement links TRBV5-6 to TRBJ1-2; D is possibly TRBD1 (5 bases). The CDR3 is 15 residues long. The V end lost 5 bases, the J end lost 2 bases, and 16 bases lay between the germline ends. Germline lookup yields CDR1 SGHDT and CDR2 YYEEEE.